The 18 T cell receptor beta chains listed next were all sequenced from one sample in a study of post-analysis software for immune sequencing data. The study, taken as a whole, reports: A few TRBV segments appeared more often in patients than in controls, and TRBV5-6, TRBV5-1 and TRBV20-1 were among these.

What these receptors recognize is not known. Sequencing libraries made from TCR beta cDNA carried unique molecular identifiers. TCRdb called the PCR reads again in MiXCR, with one record for every CDR3 protein. The sample records hundreds of thousands of distinct CDR3 sequences, just under 30% being singletons. Sequencing used blood. All receptors derive from a girl between 5 and 17 years old with multiple sclerosis.

This chain joins TRBV6-2 or TRBV6-3 and TRBJ1-5; weak D call: TRBD1 (5 bases). This CDR3 is 14 amino acids long. V was trimmed by 3 bases and J by 7 bases, leaving 13 bases between them. Germline V lookup: CDR1 MNHEY, CDR2 SVGEGT. The CDR3 spells CASSYGGGGQPQHF. CDR3 DNA: TGTGCCAGCAGTTATGGGGGAGGCGGACAGCCCCAGCATTTT.

V is TRBV29-1 and J is TRBJ2-5, with TRBD1 matching 7 bases. V shed 6 bases, J shed 5 bases, and the junction held 12 bases outside the gene matches. The CDR3 has 14 residues. Looked up from germline, CDR1 is SQVTM and CDR2 is ANQGSEA. The CDR3 reads CSVDRDGRGETQYF. CDR3 sequence (DNA): TGCAGCGTCGACAGGGATGGAAGGGGTGAGACCCAGTACTTC.

A few counts support this clonotype. This chain uses TRBV5-1 with TRBJ2-7; no firm D call. Trimming removed 4 bases from V and 3 bases from J, with 14 bases in between. The V gene's germline CDR1 is SGHRS and CDR2 YFSETQ. This CDR3 is built from 14 residues. Here the CDR3 reads CASSRDGPYYEQYF. The CDR3 DNA reads as TGCGCCAGCAGCCGCGACGGGCCGTACTACGAGCAGTACTTC.

The chain recombines TRBV19 with TRBJ2-1; possibly TRBD2 for D (6 bases). This CDR3 is 15 amino acids long. The V end lost 3 bases, the J end lost 8 bases, and 17 bases lay between the germline ends. Germline CDR1 LNHDA, CDR2 SQIVND (reference sequence). In DNA form, the CDR3 reads TGTGCCAGTAGTATCCCCCGACGCGGGGTGGATGAGCAGTTCTTC. It translates to CASSIPRRGVDEQFF.

The rearrangement links TRBV12-3 or TRBV12-4 to TRBJ1-1, with 10 bases lining up with TRBD1. The junction had 5 bases not matched to a gene; V was cut back by 5 bases and J by 5 bases. The CDR3 has 14 amino acids. CDR3 protein: CASSPGGQGTEAFF. The CDR3 region has the DNA TGTGCCAGCAGTCCGGGGGGACAGGGGACTGAAGCTTTCTTT.

This chain uses TRBV20-1 with TRBJ2-1; D might be TRBD2 (5 bases). Trimming removed 3 bases from V and 2 bases from J, with 11 bases in between. Germline CDR1 is DFQATT and CDR2 is SNEGSKA (reference sequence). The length of the CDR3 is 14 residues. The CDR3 sequence: CSASGRAAYNEQFF. For the CDR3, the DNA is TGCAGTGCTAGTGGGCGGGCCGCCTACAATGAGCAGTTCTTC.

This clonotype was observed a handful of times. The chain carries TRBV5-1 and TRBJ1-2; no firm D call. This CDR3 is built from 14 residues. Germline lookup yields CDR1 SGHRS and CDR2 YFSETQ. V shed 0 bases and J shed 1 base, with 7 bases lying between them. CDR3 loop: CASSLDVVNYGYTF. Written as DNA, the CDR3 is TGCGCCAGCAGCTTGGATGTGGTTAACTATGGCTACACCTTC.

This clonotype came up a few times. V is TRBV7-6 and J is TRBJ2-5, with 7 nucleotides matching TRBD1. This CDR3 region has 14 residues. Germline values: CDR1 SGHVS, CDR2 FNYEAQ. Trimming removed 7 bases from V and 7 bases from J; junction bases left unmatched: 12. The CDR3 nucleotides are TGTGCCAGCAACCTCGTACAGGGGCCTGGGACCCAGTACTTC. Translating it yields CASNLVQGPGTQYF.

This chain connects TRBV10-3 to TRBJ2-7; 11 bases map to TRBD2. In germline, CDR1 is ENHRY, CDR2 SYGVKD. J gave up 5 bases and V 6 bases, and 6 bases lay outside the gene matches. The CDR3 covers 14 residues. Written as DNA, the CDR3 is TGTGCCATCAGAACTAGCGGGAGTCCCAACGAGCAGTACTTC. Translated, it gives CAIRTSGSPNEQYF.

The chain is built from TRBV12-3 or TRBV12-4 and TRBJ1-1; D gene unclear. This CDR3 spans 13 amino acids. V was cut by 3 bases and J by 5 bases, with 10 bases left in between. The CDR3 nucleotides are TGTGCCAGCAGTTTCACCCGGGCGACTGAAGCTTTCTTT. This codes for CASSFTRATEAFF.

The J gene is TRBJ2-1, the V gene TRBV15; TRBD1 or TRBD2 may be the D gene (5 bases each). The CDR3 runs to 15 residues. Between the trimmed V and J ends, which lost 0 bases and 5 bases, there was a span of 11 bases. The germline gives CDR1 LNHNV, CDR2 YYDKDF (reference sequence). CDR3 bases: TGTGCCACCAGCAGAGAGGGACGGGAAGACAATGAGCAGTTCTTC. As protein: CATSREGREDNEQFF.

The gene calls are TRBV6-5 and TRBJ1-2; maybe TRBD1 (5 bases). Germline V CDR1 and CDR2: MNHEY, SVGAGI. The CDR3 is 14 amino acids. Deletions cut 5 bases from V and 7 bases from J, with 17 bases between. For the CDR3, the DNA is TGTGCCAGCAGTCGAGAAGCTCGGGGCGGTGGCTACACCTTC. Its translation is CASSREARGGGYTF.

There are a few counts of this clonotype. The CDR3 DNA reads TGTGCCAGCAGCGGGAACAGGGTACCCTGGAACGAGCAGTACTTC. Translation: CASSGNRVPWNEQYF. V is TRBV7-9 and J is TRBJ2-7, with D perhaps matching TRBD1 (6 bases). The CDR3 length is 15 residues. The V gene's germline CDR1 is SEHNR and CDR2 FQNEAQ (reference sequence). The V end lost 5 bases, the J end lost 5 bases, and 19 bases lay between the germline ends.

This clonotype came up a few times. J is TRBJ1-5 and V is TRBV18; D perhaps matches TRBD1 (6 bases). V lost 1 base, J lost 6 bases, and 10 bases lay in between. Germline CDR1 and CDR2: KGHSH and LQKENI. The CDR3 is 14 amino acids. The CDR3 DNA follows: TGTGCCAGCTCACCACGACAGGATAGTCAGCCCCAGCATTTT. This codes for CASSPRQDSQPQHF. Complete variable domain (other parts from reference TRBV18 and TRBJ1-5): NAGVMQNPRHLVRRRGQEARLRCSPMKGHSHVYWYRQLPEEGLKFMVYLQKENIIDESGMPKERFSAEFPKEGPSILRIQQVVRGDSAAYFCASSPRQDSQPQHFGDGTRLSIL.

The chain combines TRBV20-1 with TRBJ1-6; D is ambiguous. In germline, CDR1 is DFQATT, CDR2 SNEGSKA (reference sequence). There are 12 residues in the CDR3. The ends were cut back, 6 bases at V and 10 bases at J, with 13 bases in the middle. The CDR3 nucleotides are TGCAGTGCGGAGGGCGGTACGTCACCCCTCCACTTT. Protein sequence: CSAEGGTSPLHF.

This clonotype was seen repeatedly, ten times or more. The CDR3 DNA is TGCAGCGTGACGGGGCAGGGGGCGTCAAATTACGAGCAGTACTTC. Its translation is CSVTGQGASNYEQYF. The V and J genes are TRBV29-1 and TRBJ2-7, with 8 bases aligning to TRBD1. V gave up 6 bases and J gave up 4 bases; unmatched junction bases: 14. The CDR3 has 15 residues. Germline V gene lookup returns CDR1 SQVTM and CDR2 ANQGSEA.

Concerning this clonotype: The junction shows a germline mismatch at one end, possibly a read error. The V call is TRBV5-1, the J call TRBJ2-3; 9 bases fit TRBD2. Germline V lookup: CDR1 SGHRS, CDR2 YFSETQ. The CDR3 contains 16 residues. The CDR3 here is CASSLTAGGSTDAQYF. The CDR3, as DNA: TGCGCCAGCAGCTTGACAGCGGGAGGTTCCACAGATGCGCAGTATTTT.

The J gene is TRBJ1-1, the V gene TRBV11-2, with D possibly being TRBD1 (6 bases). Between the trimmed V and J ends, which lost 8 bases and 0 bases, there was a span of 13 bases. The CDR3 is made up of 14 amino acids. Germline assignment: CDR1 SGHAT and CDR2 FQNNGV. The CDR3 region is CASRKPGVNTEAFF. CDR3 nucleotides: TGTGCCAGCCGAAAACCAGGGGTGAACACTGAAGCTTTCTTT.